The 9 T cell receptor beta chains below come from one sample, sequenced in a study of CD8+ T cells in alopecia areata. Treatment denoted: oral pan-JAK inhibitor, 5-10 mg twice daily. RNA extraction and reverse transcription yielded cDNA as sequencing template. Profiled with immunoSEQ multiplex PCR; TCRdb holds only in-frame clones, not every one. Here the sample spans 90,000 to 100,000 clones, about 64% being singletons. The sample was CD8+ T cells sorted from blood, taken at week 4, from a patient treated with tofacitinib. All receptors derive from a human donor with alopecia areata.

This clone was seen more than once but under ten times. The chain recombines TRBV2 with TRBJ2-1; 7 bases agree with TRBD1. The CDR3 covers 13 residues. Germline lookup yields CDR1 SNHLY and CDR2 FYNNEI. The ends lost 6 bases at V and 9 bases at J; junction bases unmatched: 8. CDR3 residues: CASRSGQRAEQFF. CDR3 in DNA: TGTGCCAGCAGATCGGGACAGCGCGCTGAGCAGTTCTTC.

This clone was recorded a few times. The rearrangement uses TRBV28 and TRBJ2-1; D ambiguous. With 5 bases removed from V and 6 bases from J, the gap between germline ends came to 20 bases. Per the germline V gene, CDR1 is MDHEN and CDR2 is SYDVKM. The CDR3 has 16 residues. The CDR3 sequence is CASSTSGVTGGNEQFF. CDR3 in DNA: TGTGCCAGCAGTACCTCAGGCGTTACGGGTGGCAATGAGCAGTTCTTC.

The rearrangement joins TRBV27 to TRBJ1-6; TRBD1 is a possible D gene (5 bases). This CDR3 has 15 amino acids. Germline CDR1 is MNHEY and CDR2 is SMNVEV (reference sequence). V was clipped by 2 bases and J by 3 bases, with 8 bases between them. CDR3: CASSLEGDYNSPLHF. In DNA, the CDR3 is TGTGCCAGCAGTTTAGAAGGGGACTATAATTCACCCCTCCACTTT.

This clone was recorded only once. The chain combines TRBV2 with TRBJ2-3; D gene ambiguous. Germline V lookup: CDR1 SNHLY, CDR2 FYNNEI. Trimming cost V 7 bases and J 2 bases, with 7 bases left between them. This CDR3 is 12 amino acids long. CDR3 region: CASMLDTDTQYF. DNA of the CDR3: TGTGCCAGCATGCTGGACACAGATACGCAGTATTTT.

The chain couples TRBV7-8 to TRBJ2-3; TRBD2 agrees at 12 bases. The V and J ends lost 4 bases and 3 bases, in that order; junction bases with no gene match: 5. Germline-derived CDR1 and CDR2 are SGHVS and FQNEAQ. This CDR3 has 16 residues. CDR3 region: CASSYWTSGETDTQYF. The CDR3 DNA is TGTGCCAGCAGCTACTGGACTAGCGGGGAGACAGATACGCAGTATTTT.

CDR3 protein: CASSLRRQGAQGGELFF. The CDR3 DNA reads TGCGCCAGCAGCCTAAGGAGGCAGGGGGCGCAGGGCGGGGAGCTGTTTTTT. V is TRBV4-1 and J is TRBJ2-2, with 8 positions matching TRBD1. Trimming cost V 4 bases and J 7 bases; bases outside gene matches: 14. Germline loops: CDR1 MGHRA, CDR2 YSYEKL. CDR3 length: 17 residues.

The chain has TRBV7-9 and TRBJ2-2; 9 bases agree with TRBD1. This CDR3 has 17 amino acids. Germline-derived CDR1 and CDR2 are SEHNR and FQNEAQ (reference sequence). V lost 5 bases, J lost 1 base, and 8 bases stayed unmatched. CDR3: CASSHPGQGMNTGELFF. CDR3 nucleotide sequence: TGTGCCAGCAGCCACCCGGGACAGGGTATGAACACCGGGGAGCTGTTTTTT.

The genes are TRBV19 and TRBJ2-1; 9 bases fit TRBD2. Germline V gives CDR1 LNHDA, CDR2 SQIVND (reference sequence). Trimming took 5 bases from V and 4 from J; bases not matched to a gene: 6. The CDR3 is made up of 15 amino acids. As DNA, the CDR3 is TGTGCCAGTAGTCCCTCTAGCGGGGTTTACAATGAGCAGTTCTTC. As protein: CASSPSSGVYNEQFF.

Comment on this clone: Other nucleotide sequences in the sample specify the same CDR3. The V call is TRBV4-3, the J call TRBJ2-5; D gene ambiguous. V lost 0 bases, J lost 5 bases, and 7 bases lay in between. The CDR3 has 13 amino acids. Germline assignment: CDR1 LGHNA and CDR2 YSLEER. This CDR3 reads CASSQDRFETQYF. The CDR3 DNA follows: TGCGCCAGCAGCCAAGATCGGTTCGAGACCCAGTACTTC.